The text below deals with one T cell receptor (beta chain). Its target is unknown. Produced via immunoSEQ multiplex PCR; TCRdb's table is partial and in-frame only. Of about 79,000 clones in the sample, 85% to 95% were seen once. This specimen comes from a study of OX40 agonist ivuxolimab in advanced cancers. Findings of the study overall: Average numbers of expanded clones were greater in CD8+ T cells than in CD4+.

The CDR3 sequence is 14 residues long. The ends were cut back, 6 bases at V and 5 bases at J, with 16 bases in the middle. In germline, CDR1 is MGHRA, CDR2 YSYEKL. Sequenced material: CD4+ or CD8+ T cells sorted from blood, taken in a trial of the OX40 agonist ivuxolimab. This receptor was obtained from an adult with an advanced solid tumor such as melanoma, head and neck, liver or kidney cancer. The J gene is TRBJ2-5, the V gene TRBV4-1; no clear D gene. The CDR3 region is CASRRIGDGETQYF. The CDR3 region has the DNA TGCGCCAGCAGACGCATCGGCGATGGGGAGACCCAGTACTTC.